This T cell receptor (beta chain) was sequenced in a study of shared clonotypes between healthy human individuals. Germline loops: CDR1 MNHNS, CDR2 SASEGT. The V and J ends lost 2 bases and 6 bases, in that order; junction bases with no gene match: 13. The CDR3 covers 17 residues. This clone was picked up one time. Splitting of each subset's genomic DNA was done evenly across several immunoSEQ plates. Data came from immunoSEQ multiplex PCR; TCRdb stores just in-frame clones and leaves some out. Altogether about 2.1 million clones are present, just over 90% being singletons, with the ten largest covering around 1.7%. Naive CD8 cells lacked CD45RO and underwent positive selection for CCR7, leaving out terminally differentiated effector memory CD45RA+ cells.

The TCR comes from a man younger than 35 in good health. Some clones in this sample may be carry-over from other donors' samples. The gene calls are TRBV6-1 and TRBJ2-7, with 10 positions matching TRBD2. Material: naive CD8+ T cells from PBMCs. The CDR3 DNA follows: TGTGCCAGCAGTGAATCGTCTAGCGGGAGATTCCCTTTCGAGCAGTACTTC. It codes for CASSESSSGRFPFEQYF.